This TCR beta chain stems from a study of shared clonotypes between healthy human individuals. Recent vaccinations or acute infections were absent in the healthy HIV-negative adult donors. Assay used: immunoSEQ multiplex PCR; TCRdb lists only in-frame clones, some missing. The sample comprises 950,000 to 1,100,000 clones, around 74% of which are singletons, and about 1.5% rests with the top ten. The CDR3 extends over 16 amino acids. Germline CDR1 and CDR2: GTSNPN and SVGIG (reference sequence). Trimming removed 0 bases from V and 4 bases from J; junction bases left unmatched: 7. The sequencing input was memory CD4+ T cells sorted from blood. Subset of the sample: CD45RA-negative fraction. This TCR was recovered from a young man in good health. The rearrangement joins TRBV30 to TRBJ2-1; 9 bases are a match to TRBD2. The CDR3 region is CAWSVLPSGEYNEQFF. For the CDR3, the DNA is TGTGCCTGGAGTGTACTTCCTAGCGGGGAGTACAATGAGCAGTTCTTC.